The 11 T cell receptor beta chains given below trace back to one sample, sequenced in a study of cytomegalovirus exposure and HLA in healthy donors. Researchers ran the PCR with 60 Vbeta and 13 Jbeta primers. Profiling relied on immunoSEQ multiplex PCR, and the TCRdb table lists in-frame clones only, not all of them. The sample consists of around 150,000 clones, about 68% of them appearing once. Material for sequencing was PBMCs. All receptors derive from a human donor in good health.

J is TRBJ2-1 and V is TRBV9; TRBD2 might be the D (6 bases). Germline lookup yields CDR1 SGDLS and CDR2 YYNGEE. V lost 3 bases and J lost 3, with 13 bases in between. CDR3 length equals 15 residues. CDR3 sequence (DNA): TGTGCCAGCAGCGCTGGGGCGGGGAACTACAATGAGCAGTTCTTC. Its translation is CASSAGAGNYNEQFF.

The table lists this clone with a count of one. This chain uses TRBV16 with TRBJ1-2; a possible D gene is TRBD1 (5 bases). The V gene's germline CDR1 is KGHSY and CDR2 FQNENV. The CDR3 extends over 14 amino acids. V shed 4 bases and J shed 1 base, with 10 bases lying between them. The CDR3 here is CASSPQDINYGYTF. The CDR3 DNA sequence: TGTGCCAGCAGCCCACAGGACATTAACTATGGCTACACCTTC.

V usage is TRBV7-8 and J usage is TRBJ1-4; D gene ambiguous. The CDR3 spans 16 residues. V was pared by 0 bases and J by 7 bases, with 15 bases between. Germline V gene lookup returns CDR1 SGHVS and CDR2 FQNEAQ. The CDR3 reads CASSLARTESGEKLFF. CDR3 nucleotide sequence: TGTGCCAGCAGCTTAGCCCGAACGGAGTCGGGTGAAAAACTGTTTTTT.

The gene calls are TRBV7-9 and TRBJ2-7, with 10 bases lining up with TRBD2. J lost 5 bases, V lost 1 base, and 8 bases had no gene match. CDR3 length equals 16 residues. CDR1 SEHNR and CDR2 FQNEAQ come from the germline V gene (reference sequence). The CDR3: CASSLEGLAGVDEQYF. The DNA of the CDR3 is TGTGCCAGCAGCTTAGAAGGTCTAGCGGGAGTGGACGAGCAGTACTTC.

This chain uses TRBV18 with TRBJ2-3; D call uncertain. The germline gives CDR1 KGHSH, CDR2 LQKENI. CDR3 size: 15 residues. V dropped 1 base and J dropped 2 bases, with 10 bases sitting between them. CDR3 nucleotide sequence: TGTGCCAGCTCACCACGGCGACAAGACACAGATACGCAGTATTTT. Translated: CASSPRRQDTDTQYF.

The chain employs TRBV7-2 and TRBJ2-7; 10 bases are a match to TRBD2. The CDR3 covers 18 residues. V was clipped by 1 base and J by 4 bases; unmatched bases: 13. Germline CDR1 SGHTA, CDR2 FQGNSA. CDR3 sequence (DNA): TGTGCCAGCAGCTTAGGTTCTGGGTGGGCTAGCGGGAGATACGAGCAGTACTTC. It encodes CASSLGSGWASGRYEQYF.

The genes are TRBV2 and TRBJ2-4; D ambiguous. V lost 4 bases and J lost 0, with 7 bases in between. The length of the CDR3 is 14 residues. Germline loops: CDR1 SNHLY, CDR2 FYNNEI. The CDR3 DNA is TGTGCCAGCAGTGCAGTCCTAGCCAAAAACATTCAGTACTTC. It translates to CASSAVLAKNIQYF.

The chain is built from TRBV6-5 and TRBJ1-1, with a possible D match to TRBD1 (5 bases). V gave up 2 bases and J gave up 8 bases, with 12 bases separating them. CDR1 is MNHEY and CDR2 is SVGAGI in the germline V gene. This CDR3 has 13 amino acids. The CDR3 DNA follows: TGTGCCAGCAGTTACCCCGGGACTTTGGAAGCTTTCTTT. Translation: CASSYPGTLEAFF.

This rearrangement joins TRBV10-3 to TRBJ1-6, with D possibly TRBD1 on 5 matching bases. Deletions cut 7 bases from V and 5 bases from J, with 9 bases between. Germline values: CDR1 ENHRY, CDR2 SYGVKD. The CDR3 length is 13 residues. CDR3 region: CAITGTNNSPLHF. In DNA, the CDR3 is TGTGCCATCACAGGGACTAATAATTCACCCCTCCACTTT.

This clone was recorded only once. The chain couples TRBV2 to TRBJ1-1; unclear D gene. The V end lost 5 bases, the J end lost 4 bases, and 5 bases lay between the germline ends. There are 11 residues in the CDR3. Germline CDR1 reads SNHLY; CDR2 reads FYNNEI. CDR3 protein: CASSPGTEAFF. The DNA of the CDR3 is TGTGCCAGCAGTCCGGGCACTGAAGCTTTCTTT. The full variable domain, rest sourced from reference TRBV2 and TRBJ1-1, is EPEVTQTPSHQVTQMGQEVILRCVPISNHLYFYWYRQILGQKVEFLVSFYNNEISEKSEIFDDQFSVERPDGSNFTLKIRSTKLEDSAMYFCASSPGTEAFFGQGTRLTVV.

The J gene is TRBJ2-5, the V gene TRBV2, with TRBD2 matching 14 bases. Germline CDR1 and CDR2: SNHLY and FYNNEI. Trimming cost V 7 bases and J 3 bases; bases outside gene matches: 4. This CDR3 has 15 amino acids. The CDR3 spells CASNRLAGGKETQYF. CDR3 sequence (DNA): TGTGCCAGCAACCGACTAGCGGGAGGGAAAGAGACCCAGTACTTC.